The entry below gives a single TCR beta chain sequence along with its context. Looked up from germline, CDR1 is SGHTA and CDR2 is FQGNSA. The CDR3 totals 15 residues. The junction had 13 bases not matched to a gene; V was cut back by 8 bases and J by 6 bases. In the authors' methods: For nucleated cells, counts were estimated from reference gene primer amplification. The protocol was immunoSEQ multiplex PCR, while the TCRdb copy is restricted to in-frame clones and leaves out a portion. That table supplies the V and J calls and clone size; D and trimming were determined from the DNA. The data show 100,000 to 150,000 clones, about 80% seen once. Membership in each cohort depended on participant-reported clinical history. This sample was taken from a study of blood T cell repertoires in COVID-19. Study context: Samples representing acute and convalescent COVID-19 were sourced from the United States, Italy and Spain. Sources were T cells, B-cell-depleted T cells, or PBMCs; the material itself was cDNA or gDNA.

The clonotype originates from a man in his forties with acute COVID-19. Sequenced: PBMCs or T cells enriched from blood (not recorded which). This sequence joins TRBV7-2 and TRBJ2-1; 7 bases are a match to TRBD2. The CDR3: CASSIGRSGTNEQFF. The CDR3, as DNA: TGTGCCAGCTCTATAGGGCGGAGCGGGACCAATGAGCAGTTCTTC. The full variable domain, rest sourced from reference TRBV7-2 and TRBJ2-1, is GAGVSQSPSNKVTEKGKDVELRCDPISGHTALYWYRQSLGQGLEFLIYFQGNSAPDKSGLPSDRFSAERTGGSVSTLTIQRTQQEDSAVYLCASSIGRSGTNEQFFGPGTRLTVL.